This TCR beta chain was captured by sequencing in a study of T cells in Graves' hyperthyroidism and ophthalmopathy. The source material, RNA transcripts, was used to amplify TCR beta CDR3 regions. The HTBI set primed first-round TCR CDR3 RT-PCR. MiXCR, run by TCRdb on the multiplex PCR reads, gives a single entry per CDR3 protein. The data hold fewer than 450,000 distinct CDR3 sequences, with 18% observed a single time. This clonotype was seen more than once but under ten times. V was pared by 6 bases and J by 4 bases, with 16 bases between. The CDR3 runs 14 residues. Germline V CDR1 and CDR2: SGHRS, YFSETQ.

This chain connects TRBV5-1 to TRBJ2-5; possible D gene TRBD2, 7 bases. The specimen was blood. This sequence originates from a man aged 18 to 29 with Graves' ophthalmopathy. The CDR3: CASTSRGAGETQYF. The CDR3 region has the DNA TGCGCCAGCACCTCCCGGGGGGCCGGAGAGACCCAGTACTTC.